The 3 T cell receptor beta chains in this list originate from one sample, sequenced in a study of blood T cell repertoires in COVID-19 (TCRdb year 2020). Library preparation was by the immunoSEQ multiplex PCR assay. TCRdb re-hosts the immuneACCESS table, in-frame sequences only. Its copies lack some clones; in the studies checked, an unresolved V gene accounts for under half of them, and the cause for the rest is not known. The sample includes more than 95,000 clones, with 85% observed a single time. 6.6% of the sample comes from the top ten. What was sequenced was peripheral blood. The receptors originated from a man at least 80 years old with active or convalescent COVID-19.

V and J are TRBV5-1 and TRBJ2-6; 10 bases align to TRBD1. CDR1 SGHRS and CDR2 YFSETQ come from the germline V gene. The CDR3 sequence is 20 residues long. Trimming at V came to 2 bases and at J to 0 bases, leaving 11 bases not matched to a gene. In DNA, the CDR3 is TGCGCCAGCAGCTTCCGGGACAGGGGCATATGGAGCTCTGGGGCCAACGTCCTGACTTTC. Translating it yields CASSFRDRGIWSSGANVLTF. Based on the CDR3 plus reference TRBV5-1 and TRBJ2-6, the full variable domain is KAGVTQTPRYLIKTRGQQVTLSCSPISGHRSVSWYQQTPGQGLQFLFEYFSETQRNKGNFPGRFSGRQFSNSRSEMNVSTLELGDSALYLCASSFRDRGIWSSGANVLTFGAGSRLTVL.

The J gene is TRBJ2-5, the V gene TRBV30; tentative D call: TRBD2 (7 bases). Germline values: CDR1 GTSNPN, CDR2 SVGIG (reference sequence). This CDR3 has 15 residues. Deletions cut 4 bases from V and 0 bases from J, with 15 bases between. CDR3 sequence: CAWIPKGGYQETQYF. CDR3 sequence (DNA): TGTGCCTGGATCCCTAAGGGGGGGTACCAAGAGACCCAGTACTTC. The full variable domain, rest sourced from reference TRBV30 and TRBJ2-5, is SQTIHQWPATLVQPVGSPLSLECTVEGTSNPNLYWYRQAAGRGLQLLFYSVGIGQISSEVPQNLSASRPQDRQFILSSKKLLLSDSGFYLCAWIPKGGYQETQYFGPGTRLLVL.

The chain carries TRBV3-1 (or the pseudogene TRBV3-2) and TRBJ1-4, with D possibly matching TRBD1 (6 bases). Trimming cost V 1 base and J 0 bases, with 18 bases left between them. This CDR3 spans 19 amino acids. From germline, CDR1 is LGHDT and CDR2 YNNKEL (reference sequence). The CDR3 here is CASSQVAGAKVATNEKLFF. The CDR3 bases are TGTGCCAGCAGCCAAGTGGCAGGGGCCAAAGTTGCAACTAATGAAAAACTGTTTTTT.